This is a list of T cell receptor beta chains from one sample in a study of blood T cell repertoires in COVID-19. Measured with immunoSEQ multiplex PCR; TCRdb has only the in-frame clones, and not every one. The repertoire includes about 170,000 clones, 87% of them detected once, and less than 1.5% sits in the top ten. Sequenced: PBMCs or T cells enriched from blood (not recorded which). These receptors were taken from a human donor with acute COVID-19. The donor label of this sample is uncertain. CDR3s include the opening cysteine and the closing phenylalanine or tryptophan. Each record gives: V gene, J gene, CDR3 protein.

TRBV3-1/TRBV3-2	TRBJ1-3	CASSYRRDRASGNTIYF
TRBV6-4	TRBJ1-2	CASSDNGYGYTF
TRBV10-3	TRBJ2-7	CAIRTYGTANYEQYF
TRBV13	TRBJ2-2	CASSFAGTTGELFF
TRBV7-8	TRBJ2-3	CASSLGARVSTDTQYF
TRBV30	TRBJ2-6	CAWKGDWANVLTF
TRBV5-4	TRBJ2-5	CASSRDYQETQYF
TRBV10-3	TRBJ1-1	CAISEGPNKNTEAFF
TRBV5-4	TRBJ2-2	CASSLDPGTGELFF
TRBV4-1	TRBJ1-2	CASSQDQGRQGRHYGYTF
TRBV9	TRBJ2-2	CASSETSATGELFF
TRBV7-2	TRBJ1-1	CASSSPRVLNTEAFF
TRBV4-1	TRBJ1-1	CASSQGTGDLMNTEAFF
TRBV4-1	TRBJ2-2	CASSQAGLGTGELFF
TRBV7-8	TRBJ1-5	CASSPEDIFLNQPQHF
TRBV9	TRBJ1-2	CASSVWTGANYGYTF
TRBV6-5	TRBJ1-2	CASSYRDKRVYTF
TRBV4-3	TRBJ1-1	CASSHAGQGVLTEAFF
TRBV4-1	TRBJ1-1	CASSLRASGVEAFF
TRBV10-3	TRBJ1-5	CAISGGGGQPQHF
TRBV11-3	TRBJ2-3	CASSDTSGEDTQYF